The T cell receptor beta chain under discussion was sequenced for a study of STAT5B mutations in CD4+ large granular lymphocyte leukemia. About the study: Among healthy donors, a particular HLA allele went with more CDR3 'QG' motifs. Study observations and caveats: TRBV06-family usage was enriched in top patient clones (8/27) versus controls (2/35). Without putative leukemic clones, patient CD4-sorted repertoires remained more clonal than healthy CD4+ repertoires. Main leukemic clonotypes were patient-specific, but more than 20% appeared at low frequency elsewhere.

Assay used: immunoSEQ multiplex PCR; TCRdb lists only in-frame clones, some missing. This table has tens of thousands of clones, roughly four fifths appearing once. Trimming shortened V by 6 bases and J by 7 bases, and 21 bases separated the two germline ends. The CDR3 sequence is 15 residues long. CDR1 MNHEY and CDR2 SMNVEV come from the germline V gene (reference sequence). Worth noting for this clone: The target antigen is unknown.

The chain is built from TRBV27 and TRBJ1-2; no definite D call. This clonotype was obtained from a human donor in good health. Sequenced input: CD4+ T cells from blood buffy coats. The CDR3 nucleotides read TGTGCCAGCAGCATGACATGGACGTCCCTCCGTGGCTACACCTTC. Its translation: CASSMTWTSLRGYTF.